Shown below are 18 T cell receptor beta chains from a single sample sequenced in a study of T cells after yellow fever vaccination (dated by TCRdb to between 2017 and 2020). According to the study, the label for this sample's treatment or condition signals: live attenuated yellow fever vaccine strain. Library generation was performed with 5' RACE. Sequencing was performed on an Illumina NovaSeq 6000. TCRdb reanalyzed the raw reads on its own, using fastp at Q25 for trimming and MiXCR for clone calling, and kept in-frame beta chains. Entries are consolidated by CDR3 protein sequence, retaining the most common genes and DNA. Within this sample are about 220,000 distinct CDR3 sequences, with 3.2% of them counted one time only. The ten largest clones represent roughly 3% of the sample. The specimen was CD4+ T cells sorted from PBMCs, collected 10 days after the yellow fever booster vaccination. These receptors were taken from a man aged 18-30 years who received the YFV17D yellow fever vaccine.

This rearrangement joins TRBV7-2 to TRBJ2-7; the match to TRBD2 covers 12 bases. Germline trimming cut 4 bases from V and 7 bases from J; bases unmatched to any gene: 5. The CDR3 is 14 residues long. Germline V CDR1 and CDR2: SGHTA, FQGNSA. CDR3 in DNA: TGTGCCAGCAGCTGGTCTAGCGGGGGGGGAGAGCAGTACGTC. This sequence encodes CASSWSSGGGEQYV.

This chain connects TRBV10-3 to TRBJ2-7; D may match TRBD1 or TRBD2 (6 bases each). The germline gives CDR1 ENHRY, CDR2 SYGVKD. Trimming left V 2 bases short and J 7 bases short, with 18 bases between. The length of the CDR3 is 15 residues. The CDR3 spells CAISERGDKLREQYF. The DNA of the CDR3 is TGTGCCATCAGTGAGCGCGGGGACAAACTACGTGAGCAGTACTTC.

The rearrangement joins TRBV29-1 to TRBJ1-5; 7 bases are shared with TRBD1. In germline, CDR1 is SQVTM, CDR2 ANQGSEA. This CDR3 is built from 13 residues. The V segment lost 6 bases and the J segment 3 bases; nucleotides outside the gene matches: 5. DNA for the CDR3: TGCAGCGTGACGGGGACAGCCAATCAGCCCCAGCATTTT. Translation: CSVTGTANQPQHF.

The table lists this clonotype with a few counts. The chain joins TRBV7-8 to TRBJ2-6; D is undetermined. The CDR3 covers 17 residues. The V gene's germline CDR1 is SGHVS and CDR2 FQNEAQ. Trimming took 4 bases from V and 0 from J, leaving 13 bases between them. The DNA of the CDR3 is TGTGCCAGCAGCTCGTTTGGATCCGACTCTGGGGCCAACGTCCTGACTTTC. It encodes CASSSFGSDSGANVLTF.

The J gene is TRBJ2-7, the V gene TRBV18, with 7 nucleotides matching TRBD1. The CDR3 runs 14 residues. V shed 6 bases and J 3 bases; nucleotides not matched to a gene: 8. From germline, CDR1 is KGHSH and CDR2 LQKENI. CDR3 nucleotides: TGTGCCAGCTCGTCCGGGACAGCTATCTACGAGCAGTACTTC. It codes for CASSSGTAIYEQYF.

The sample holds many counts of this clonotype. The chain is built from TRBV5-5 and TRBJ1-4; D is ambiguous. CDR3 length: 13 amino acids. V lost 1 base, J lost 7 bases, and 8 bases lay in between. CDR1 is SGHKS, CDR2 YYEKEE, per germline (reference sequence). CDR3 nucleotide sequence: TGTGCCAGCAGCTTGATTGTTCGTGAAAAACTGTTTTTT. This gives the protein CASSLIVREKLFF.

V and J are TRBV18 and TRBJ2-1, with 8 nucleotides matching TRBD1. V lost 5 bases to trimming and J lost 1 base; unmatched junction nucleotides: 7. CDR3 length: 16 residues. Germline values: CDR1 KGHSH, CDR2 LQKENI. The CDR3 sequence is CASSEYQGASYNEQFF. For the CDR3, the DNA is TGTGCCAGCTCAGAATATCAGGGGGCATCCTACAATGAGCAGTTCTTC. Full variable domain (remainder filled in from reference TRBV18 and TRBJ2-1): NAGVMQNPRHLVRRRGQEARLRCSPMKGHSHVYWYRQLPEEGLKFMVYLQKENIIDESGMPKERFSAEFPKEGPSILRIQQVVRGDSAAYFCASSEYQGASYNEQFFGPGTRLTVL.

The V and J genes are TRBV12-3 or TRBV12-4 and TRBJ1-1; TRBD1 might be the D (6 bases). Deletions cut 7 bases from V and 1 base from J, with 25 bases between. The CDR3 spans 18 residues. In nucleotides, the CDR3 is TGTGCCAGCACCTTACAGGGTTGGGTCACCTCAGGGAACACTGAAGCTTTCTTT. This gives the protein CASTLQGWVTSGNTEAFF.

V is TRBV12-3 or TRBV12-4 and J is TRBJ1-2, with TRBD1 matching 8 bases. The length of the CDR3 is 13 residues. With 5 bases clipped from V and 6 bases from J, the junction kept 5 bases outside the gene matches. CDR3 in amino acids: CASSLDRVHGYTF. The CDR3 DNA sequence: TGTGCCAGCAGTCTGGACAGGGTGCATGGCTACACCTTC.

The genes are TRBV6-5 and TRBJ1-4; 9 bases line up with TRBD1. The V and J ends lost 11 bases and 6 bases, in that order; junction bases with no gene match: 10. Germline V lookup: CDR1 MNHEY, CDR2 SVGAGI. The CDR3 totals 14 residues. The CDR3 bases are TGTGCCGACCGATCACAGGGGGCCTATGAAAAACTGTTTTTT. Protein product: CADRSQGAYEKLFF.

The table lists this clonotype with many counts. The rearrangement links TRBV12-3 or TRBV12-4 to TRBJ1-5; possible D gene TRBD1, 5 bases. The CDR3 contains 14 residues. V was clipped by 4 bases and J by 6 bases, with 13 bases between them. Here the CDR3 reads CASSSGAWGQPQHF. CDR3 bases: TGTGCCAGCAGTTCCGGGGCATGGGGTCAGCCCCAGCATTTT.

The rearrangement uses TRBV20-1 and TRBJ2-7; D is tentatively TRBD1 or TRBD2 (5 bases each). Germline CDR1 DFQATT, CDR2 SNEGSKA (reference sequence). The length of the CDR3 is 15 residues. The V end was cut by 6 bases, the J end by 0 bases, with 18 bases between. CDR3 sequence: CSAKQTGTLSYEQYV. The CDR3 bases are TGCAGTGCCAAGCAGACCGGGACCCTCTCCTACGAGCAGTACGTC.

This clonotype showed up many times. The chain recombines TRBV5-1 with TRBJ2-1, with 8 bases fitting TRBD2. CDR1 SGHRS and CDR2 YFSETQ come from the germline V gene. This CDR3 is built from 14 residues. Trimming cost V 1 base and J 6 bases; bases outside gene matches: 3. The CDR3 bases are TGCGCCAGCAGCTTGAGTCTAGCGGGCAATGAGCAGTTCTTC. This codes for CASSLSLAGNEQFF.

The rearrangement joins TRBV5-1 to TRBJ2-6, with D uncertain. Germline lookup yields CDR1 SGHRS and CDR2 YFSETQ. The V end was cut by 2 bases, the J end by 2 bases, with 14 bases between. This CDR3 is 17 amino acids long. The CDR3 loop reads CASSLLGLTAGANVLTF. The CDR3 DNA sequence: TGCGCCAGCAGCTTACTGGGTCTTACGGCTGGGGCCAACGTCCTGACTTTC.

This clonotype was detected ten times or more. The genes are TRBV10-3 and TRBJ2-3; D call uncertain. V dropped 9 bases and J dropped 4 bases, with 20 bases sitting between them. The CDR3 is 15 residues long. Per germline, CDR1 ENHRY and CDR2 SYGVKD. CDR3 residues: CAISLGVSISDTQYF. CDR3 sequence (DNA): TGTGCCATTTCCCTTGGTGTTTCAATTTCAGATACGCAGTATTTT.

This clonotype was picked up many times. The chain couples TRBV18 to TRBJ2-5; D ambiguous. The CDR3 covers 14 residues. V was shortened by 2 bases and J by 0 bases, with 7 bases between the two germline ends. Germline V gene sequence: CDR1 KGHSH, CDR2 LQKENI. The CDR3: CASSPMGYQETQYF. CDR3 coding DNA: TGTGCCAGCTCACCAATGGGTTACCAAGAGACCCAGTACTTC. The variable domain in full, completed from reference TRBV18 and TRBJ2-5, reads NAGVMQNPRHLVRRRGQEARLRCSPMKGHSHVYWYRQLPEEGLKFMVYLQKENIIDESGMPKERFSAEFPKEGPSILRIQQVVRGDSAAYFCASSPMGYQETQYFGPGTRLLVL.

The chain is built from TRBV6-5 and TRBJ1-4; D is uncertain. The germline CDR1 and CDR2 sequences are MNHEY and SVGAGI. V lost 6 bases and J 3 bases, leaving 11 bases between the germline ends. This CDR3 comprises 14 residues. This CDR3 reads CASRPGLANEKLFF. The DNA of the CDR3 is TGTGCCAGCAGACCCGGGCTGGCTAATGAAAAACTGTTTTTT.

This clonotype showed up many times. The chain links TRBV24-1 to TRBJ2-5; 10 positions agree with TRBD2. Germline lookup yields CDR1 KGHDR and CDR2 SFDVKD. J gave up 5 bases and V 2 bases, and 13 bases lay outside the gene matches. The CDR3 totals 18 residues. CDR3 in amino acids: CATSDWIQLAGLGETQYF. CDR3 in DNA: TGTGCCACCAGTGATTGGATCCAACTAGCGGGGTTGGGGGAGACCCAGTACTTC.